This T cell receptor (beta chain) is drawn from a study of OX40 agonist ivuxolimab in advanced cancers. Study summary: In this cohort, patients received ivuxolimab, an agonistic anti-OX40 (CD134) antibody.

Assay used: immunoSEQ multiplex PCR; TCRdb lists only in-frame clones, some missing. The table records 55,000 to 85,000 clones, 85% of them present only once. The investigators sampled blood at baseline, at cycle 4 day 1, and at cycle 7 day 1. There are 11 residues in the CDR3. Trimming removed 6 bases from V and 8 bases from J, with 10 bases in between. Germline CDR1 reads MNHNY; CDR2 reads SVGAGI (reference sequence). The V and J genes are TRBV6-6 and TRBJ1-1, with a tentative D call TRBD1 (6 bases). The TCR sequence derives from an adult with an advanced solid tumor such as melanoma, head and neck, liver or kidney cancer. Sequenced material: CD4+ or CD8+ T cells sorted from blood, taken in a trial of the OX40 agonist ivuxolimab. This CDR3 reads CASRYRVEAFF. CDR3 DNA sequence: TGTGCCAGCAGGTACAGGGTAGAAGCTTTCTTT.